Below are 5 T cell receptor beta chains sequenced from a single sample in a study of regulatory T cells in long-lasting Graves disease. Stated time point: newly diagnosed GD, antithyroid drugs for less than 3 months. Extracted PBMC RNA gave rise to the TCR library. Arm-PCR of CDR3 regions and iRepertoire HTBI primers were used to build TCR beta libraries. TCRdb reprocessed the multiplex PCR reads via MiXCR and lists one record per CDR3 protein. This sample has hundreds of thousands of distinct CDR3 sequences, with about 16% found just once. This specimen was peripheral blood mononuclear cells (PBMCs), taken at new diagnosis, from a patient treated with antithyroid drugs. Receptors originate from a female donor with Graves disease.

The chain recombines TRBV7-9 with TRBJ2-4; either TRBD1 or TRBD2 may supply D (6 bases each). The CDR3 totals 15 residues. V lost 5 bases and J lost 1, with 12 bases in between. Germline CDR1 is SEHNR and CDR2 is FQNEAQ (reference sequence). DNA for the CDR3: TGTGCCAGCAGCCCAAGGGGGGAGGCCAAAAACATTCAGTACTTC. Its translation: CASSPRGEAKNIQYF.

This clonotype was seen ten or more times. An end of the junction does not agree with germline; a read error may underlie this. The chain uses TRBV5-1 and TRBJ1-2; TRBD1 is a possible D gene (6 bases). This CDR3 region has 14 residues. Germline V gene data show CDR1 as SGHRS and CDR2 as YFSETQ. The CDR3 bases are TGTGCCAGCAGCCCGGGACACCGCTACTATGGCTACACCTTC. Translation: CASSPGHRYYGYTF.

This rearrangement joins TRBV7-9 to TRBJ2-1, with a tentative D call TRBD1 (5 bases). The germline V gene encodes CDR1 SEHNR and CDR2 FQNEAQ (reference sequence). V was pared by 7 bases and J by 2 bases, with 15 bases between. The CDR3 extends over 15 amino acids. The CDR3 is CASTKLQGPYNEQFF. The CDR3 DNA sequence: TGTGCCAGCACCAAACTCCAGGGCCCCTACAATGAGCAGTTCTTC.

At least ten counts were recorded for this clonotype. V is TRBV4-2 and J is TRBJ2-7; D gene ambiguous. The CDR3 loop spans 13 amino acids. The V gene lost 1 base and the J gene lost 4 bases, with 8 bases spanning the gap. CDR1 LGHNA and CDR2 YNFKEQ come from the germline V gene. The CDR3 sequence is CASSQGDLYEQYF. In DNA form, the CDR3 reads TGTGCCAGCAGCCAAGGCGACCTATACGAGCAGTACTTC.

Ten or more counts support this clonotype. The chain is built from TRBV3-1 and TRBJ1-6; the D gene is possibly TRBD1 (5 bases). V was pared by 4 bases and J by 0 bases, with 19 bases between. The CDR3 loop spans 19 amino acids. Germline V gene lookup returns CDR1 LGHDT and CDR2 YNNKEL (reference sequence). The CDR3 DNA reads as TGTGCCAGCAGCCGGGGGTACCGGGACCAAAGCTCCTATAATTCACCCCTCCACTTT. Its translation: CASSRGYRDQSSYNSPLHF. Full variable domain (missing parts from reference TRBV3-1 and TRBJ1-6): DTAVSQTPKYLVTQMGNDKSIKCEQNLGHDTMYWYKQDSKKFLKIMFSYNNKELIINETVPNRFSPKSPDKAHLNLHINSLELGDSAVYFCASSRGYRDQSSYNSPLHFGNGTRLTVT.